The T cell receptor beta chain under discussion was sequenced for a study of cytomegalovirus exposure and HLA in healthy donors. General study findings and limits: Within an earlier analysis, most TCR beta V segments proved productive either about 90% or about 30% of the time. Likely technical artifact: a cluster of highly shared sequence variants. Analysis was carried out at a later point, and it linked a missense DCLRE1C variant to TCR beta V- and J-gene trimming. In vitro data verified a few CMV-associated chains as specific for CMV antigens.

This CDR3 spans 14 amino acids. Between the trimmed V and J ends, which lost 0 bases and 6 bases, there was a span of 7 bases. From germline, CDR1 is SGHRS and CDR2 YFSETQ. The PCR contained 60 Vbeta and 13 Jbeta primers. Profiled with immunoSEQ multiplex PCR; TCRdb holds only in-frame clones, not every one. The sample has 45,000 to 60,000 clones; around 82% are singletons. Comments on this clone: Its cognate antigen is unknown.

The receptor was derived from a man aged 25-40 years in good health and CMV-seropositive. The chain is built from TRBV5-1 and TRBJ1-6; no clear D gene. The sequenced material came from PBMCs. In DNA form, the CDR3 reads TGCGCCAGCAGCTTGGACTCTCGTAATTCACCCCTCCACTTT. It specifies CASSLDSRNSPLHF. The entire variable domain, with the rest obtained from reference TRBV5-1 and TRBJ1-6, is as follows: KAGVTQTPRYLIKTRGQQVTLSCSPISGHRSVSWYQQTPGQGLQFLFEYFSETQRNKGNFPGRFSGRQFSNSRSEMNVSTLELGDSALYLCASSLDSRNSPLHFGNGTRLTVT.